The 29 T cell receptor beta chains given below trace back to one sample, sequenced in a study of blood T cells in healthy people across ages. Primers used in a second PCR of about 7 to 12 cycles were a sample-barcoded 5' primer and a J-beta primer mix. TCRdb used MiXCR to reprocess the 5' RACE reads, holding one entry per CDR3 protein. In the table there are approximately 810,000 distinct CDR3 sequences, about 30% of which are singletons. The specimen sequenced was blood. The receptors come from a woman aged 80 or over in good health.

Of note for this clonotype: Its ends do not fully match the called genes, so a read error is possible. The J gene is TRBJ2-5, the V gene TRBV6-2 or TRBV6-3; no clear D. Germline assignment: CDR1 MNHEY and CDR2 SVGEGT. The CDR3 is 14 residues long. CDR3 loop: CASSSRTVQGTQYF. The CDR3 DNA reads TGTGCCAGCAGTTCGAGGACCGTCCAAGGGACCCAGTACTTC.

Comments on this clonotype: A clone one base away is much larger, so this may be a read error. The rearrangement links TRBV7-9 to TRBJ2-1, with 10 bases identical to TRBD1. Germline assignment: CDR1 SEHNR and CDR2 FQNEAQ (reference sequence). CDR3 length: 15 amino acids. CDR3 residues: CASNLGGTGAHEQFF. CDR3 bases: TGTGCCAGCAACTTAGGCGGGACAGGGGCTCATGAGCAGTTCTTC.

In this sample, this clonotype turned up many times. The genes are TRBV6-2 or TRBV6-3 and TRBJ2-1, with D perhaps given as TRBD1 or TRBD2 (5 bases each). The CDR3 runs to 17 residues. The V and J ends lost 0 bases and 0 bases respectively, with 12 bases between them. The germline CDR1 and CDR2 sequences are MNHEY and SVGEGT. The DNA for the CDR3 is TGTGCCAGCAGTTACTCGAGGGCCGGGACCTCCTACAATGAGCAGTTCTTC. Amino acids: CASSYSRAGTSYNEQFF.

The chain links TRBV6-6 to TRBJ2-2; D call uncertain. V was pared by 3 bases and J by 6 bases, with 5 bases between. The CDR3 consists of 12 residues. Germline CDR1 reads MNHNY; CDR2 reads SVGAGI (reference sequence). The CDR3 reads CASSYQAGELFF. In DNA, the CDR3 is TGTGCCAGCAGTTATCAAGCCGGGGAGCTGTTTTTT.

On this clonotype itself: A read error is possible here, since a much larger clone lies one base away. The rearrangement uses TRBV12-3 or TRBV12-4 and TRBJ2-1; maybe TRBD2 (6 bases). The CDR3 is 13 residues long. CDR3 DNA sequence: TGTGCCCGCAGTGTGCGGGGACGCGGTGGGCAGTTCTTC. Its protein product is CARSVRGRGGQFF.

Many counts were recorded for this clonotype. The gene calls are TRBV20-1 and TRBJ1-4; 8 nucleotides agree with TRBD1. CDR3 size: 13 residues. After removal of 3 bases from V and 7 bases from J, the junction contained 4 bases not matched to a gene. The V gene's germline CDR1 is DFQATT and CDR2 SNEGSKA (reference sequence). CDR3 amino acids: CSARDRDVEKLFF. DNA for the CDR3: TGCAGTGCTAGGGACAGGGATGTTGAAAAACTGTTTTTT.

The chain joins TRBV9 to TRBJ2-1; D might be TRBD1 or TRBD2, each matching 5 bases. The end of the DNA fits TRBJ2-7 better, so the J call may be wrong. Looked up from germline, CDR1 is SGDLS and CDR2 is YYNGEE. The CDR3 is made up of 15 amino acids. The CDR3 spells CASSVAGGSYNEQYF. The CDR3 coding sequence is TGTGCCAGCAGCGTAGCTGGGGGTTCCTACAATGAGCAGTACTTC.

This clonotype was seen a handful of times. The chain is built from TRBV7-2 and TRBJ2-3; TRBD1 agrees at 10 bases. Germline CDR1 SGHTA, CDR2 FQGNSA. The CDR3 spans 14 residues. Losses at the gene ends were 5 bases for V and 4 bases for J; bases not matched to a gene: 3. The CDR3 coding sequence is TGTGCCAGCAGCGGGGACAGGGGATCAGATACGCAGTATTTT. Translating it yields CASSGDRGSDTQYF.

This clonotype has only one observation. This CDR3 is missing its conserved last phenylalanine or tryptophan, likely due to a read error. This chain uses TRBV12-3 or TRBV12-4 with TRBJ2-3, with D possibly TRBD1 on 6 matching bases. This CDR3 has 14 amino acids. Trimming took off 5 bases at V and 4 bases at J, with 13 bases between the two ends. CDR3: CASSRGRGADTQYS. CDR3 sequence (DNA): TGTGCCAGCAGTAGGGGCAGGGGCGCAGATACGCAGTATTCT.

A word on this clonotype: Being one base from a much bigger clone, this may be a read error. The chain has TRBV20-1 and TRBJ2-1; perhaps D is TRBD1 or TRBD2 (5 bases each). The CDR3 covers 15 residues. CDR1 is DFQATT, CDR2 SNEGSKA, per germline (reference sequence). The CDR3, as DNA: TGCAGTGCTAGATCCGGGGCTGAGGTTTACAATGGGCAGTTCTTC. Translated: CSARSGAEVYNGQFF.

With regard to this clonotype: A read error may explain this, as a much larger clone is one base away. V is TRBV3-1 and J is TRBJ2-5; either TRBD1 or TRBD2 may fit D (5 bases each). Germline V gives CDR1 LGHDT, CDR2 YNNKEL (reference sequence). V lost 1 base, J lost 11 bases, and 17 bases lay in between. This CDR3 contains 14 residues. The CDR3, as DNA: TGTGCCAGCAGCCAAGTCGGGGCCGGCAATGAGCAGTACTTC. Its translation: CASSQVGAGNEQYF.

Concerning this clonotype itself: One junction end disagrees with the germline gene, perhaps due to a read error. The chain links TRBV4-1 to TRBJ1-2, with 9 bases matching TRBD1. Germline V lookup: CDR1 MGHRA, CDR2 YSYEKL. The CDR3 totals 17 residues. Here the CDR3 reads CASGQENRGRQPYGYTF. In nucleotides, the CDR3 is TGCGCCAGCGGCCAAGAAAACAGGGGGCGTCAACCCTATGGCTACACCTTC.

The chain carries TRBV19 and TRBJ1-2, with D perhaps TRBD1 (5 bases). Trimming pared 0 bases from V and 2 bases from J, leaving 7 bases between. Germline CDR1 reads LNHDA; CDR2 reads SQIVND (reference sequence). The CDR3 extends over 14 amino acids. In nucleotides, the CDR3 is TGTGCCAGTAGTATAGATGACAGAAACTATGGCTACACCTTC. Its translation: CASSIDDRNYGYTF.

This clonotype was found a few times. The chain carries TRBV12-3 or TRBV12-4 and TRBJ2-1; D gene uncertain. This CDR3 is built from 11 residues. V was trimmed by 3 bases and J by 8 bases, leaving 5 bases between them. The CDR3 protein is CASSFQYEQFF. The CDR3, as DNA: TGTGCCAGCAGTTTCCAGTATGAGCAGTTCTTC.

This clonotype was observed many times. V is TRBV2 and J is TRBJ2-5; D is ambiguous. Trimming took off 3 bases at V and 5 bases at J, with 4 bases between the two ends. Germline V gene lookup returns CDR1 SNHLY and CDR2 FYNNEI. This CDR3 has 11 amino acids. CDR3 sequence reads: CASSEAETQYF. CDR3 DNA sequence: TGTGCCAGCAGTGAGGCGGAGACCCAGTACTTC.

This clonotype was counted between two and nine times. The rearrangement links TRBV3-1 to TRBJ1-2; 9 bases fit TRBD1. The junction had 14 bases not matched to a gene; V was cut back by 4 bases and J by 8 bases. CDR3 length: 16 amino acids. Germline CDR1 and CDR2: LGHDT and YNNKEL (reference sequence). This chain's CDR3 is CASSRAGTGSILGYTF. CDR3 nucleotide sequence: TGTGCCAGCAGCCGGGCCGGGACAGGGAGCATCTTAGGCTACACCTTC.

This chain uses TRBV7-2 with TRBJ1-4, with D unclear. Germline assignment: CDR1 SGHTA and CDR2 FQGNSA. The CDR3 spans 16 residues. V was cut by 5 bases and J by 0 bases, with 13 bases left in between. CDR3 loop: CASSPRDIATNEKLFF. The CDR3 region has the DNA TGTGCCAGCAGCCCTCGGGATATTGCAACTAATGAAAAACTGTTTTTT.

The chain recombines TRBV7-8 with TRBJ1-5, with D perhaps matching TRBD1 (5 bases). Germline V CDR1 and CDR2: SGHVS, FQNEAQ. V lost 8 bases and J 4 bases, leaving 15 bases between the germline ends. The CDR3 consists of 14 residues. The chain's CDR3 is CASQGALGNQPQHF. For the CDR3, the DNA is TGTGCCAGCCAGGGAGCCCTGGGGAATCAGCCCCAGCATTTT.

This clonotype occurred many times. The V gene is TRBV9, the J gene TRBJ2-1, with 10 bases aligning to TRBD2. CDR3 length equals 15 residues. V lost 2 bases to trimming and J lost 3 bases; unmatched junction nucleotides: 2. Germline values: CDR1 SGDLS, CDR2 YYNGEE. The CDR3 here is CASSVLAGGYNEQFF. The CDR3 bases are TGTGCCAGCAGCGTGTTAGCGGGGGGCTACAATGAGCAGTTCTTC.

This clonotype was observed many times. This sequence joins TRBV7-9 and TRBJ2-5; possibly TRBD2 for D (6 bases). There are 15 residues in the CDR3. CDR1 is SEHNR and CDR2 is FQNEAQ in the germline V gene (reference sequence). V lost 1 base to trimming and J lost 6 bases, with 15 bases between them. The CDR3 nucleotides are TGTGCCAGCAGCTTAGGTCGGGAGCGCGTGAAGACCCAGTACTTC. Protein product: CASSLGRERVKTQYF. Filled out from reference TRBV7-9 and TRBJ2-5, the complete variable domain reads DTGVSQNPRHKITKRGQNVTFRCDPISEHNRLYWYRQTLGQGPEFLTYFQNEAQLEKSRLLSDRFSAERPKGSFSTLEIQRTEQGDSAMYLCASSLGRERVKTQYFGPGTRLLVL.

The table lists this clonotype with a few counts. This sequence joins TRBV7-6 and TRBJ2-3; TRBD2 aligns across 11 bases. Germline V gene lookup returns CDR1 SGHVS and CDR2 FNYEAQ. The CDR3 covers 17 residues. After removal of 1 base from V and 6 bases from J, the junction contained 9 bases not matched to a gene. CDR3 sequence reads: CASSLGASGGPGDTQYF. Written as DNA, the CDR3 is TGTGCCAGCAGCTTAGGGGCTAGCGGGGGGCCAGGGGATACGCAGTATTTT.

On this clonotype itself: At one end, the junction sequence differs from germline, possibly due to a read error. V gene TRBV7-2 combines with J gene TRBJ2-2, with 14 bases aligning to TRBD2. Germline assignment: CDR1 SGHTA and CDR2 FQGNSA. The CDR3 consists of 17 residues. The CDR3 sequence: CANGFRLAGGRTGELFF. In nucleotides, the CDR3 is TGTGCCAACGGCTTCCGACTAGCGGGGGGGCGTACCGGCGAGCTGTTTTTT.

In its sample, this clonotype was seen once. A much larger clonotype is one base distant, so this may be a read error. The CDR3, as DNA: TGCAGTGCTAGAGGGGAGAGTGAACTCTACTATAATTCACCCCTCCACTTT. Its translation is CSARGESELYYNSPLHF. This chain links TRBV20-1 with TRBJ1-6; D not resolved. Trimming took 1 base from V and 3 from J, leaving 16 bases between them. The germline V gene encodes CDR1 DFQATT and CDR2 SNEGSKA (reference sequence). The CDR3 runs 17 residues.

The chain recombines TRBV7-8 with TRBJ1-1; D uncertain. Germline CDR1 and CDR2: SGHVS and FQNEAQ. With 2 bases removed from V and 1 base from J, the gap between germline ends came to 11 bases. The CDR3 is 15 amino acids. The chain's CDR3 is CASSLPETRNTEAFF. Here the CDR3 DNA reads TGTGCCAGCAGCTTACCTGAGACTAGGAACACTGAAGCTTTCTTT.

Of note for this clonotype: Since a much larger clone is just one base distant, this may be a read error. V gene TRBV7-9 combines with J gene TRBJ2-1, with 11 positions matching TRBD2. This CDR3 is 16 amino acids long. V trimming: 5 bases; J trimming: 8 bases; junction bases outside the gene matches: 11. Germline assignment: CDR1 SEHNR and CDR2 FQNEAQ (reference sequence). The CDR3 DNA is TGTGCCAGCAGCAGACGCTTAGCGGGGGGGCAGGATGAGCAGTTCTTC. Translating gives CASSRRLAGGQDEQFF.

This clonotype was counted a few times. The chain uses TRBV9 and TRBJ2-7; 12 bases agree with TRBD1. The ends lost 0 bases at V and 3 bases at J; junction bases unmatched: 4. The CDR3 loop spans 16 amino acids. Germline assignment: CDR1 SGDLS and CDR2 YYNGEE. The CDR3 sequence is CASSVEGTGGLYEQYF. The CDR3 DNA reads as TGTGCCAGCAGCGTAGAAGGGACAGGGGGCCTCTACGAGCAGTACTTC.

The table lists this clonotype with many counts. CDR3 nucleotides: TGTGCCAGCAGCGTAGAGGTAAATTCACCCCTCCACTTT. Translated: CASSVEVNSPLHF. V is TRBV9 and J is TRBJ1-6; D is uncertain. The CDR3 runs 13 residues. The germline V gene has CDR1 SGDLS and CDR2 YYNGEE. Trimming left V 0 bases short and J 7 bases short, with 5 bases between.

This clonotype showed up just a few times. The gene calls are TRBV4-3 and TRBJ1-3; D unclear. In germline, CDR1 is LGHNA, CDR2 YSLEER. The CDR3 is 16 residues long. The V end lost 0 bases, the J end lost 0 bases, and 9 bases lay between the germline ends. In nucleotides, the CDR3 is TGCGCCAGCAGCCAAGAGAGCGGCCGCTCTGGAAACACCATATATTTT. This sequence encodes CASSQESGRSGNTIYF.

This clonotype showed up many times. The V and J genes are TRBV20-1 and TRBJ2-7, with D perhaps being TRBD1 or TRBD2 (5 bases each). Germline V gives CDR1 DFQATT, CDR2 SNEGSKA (reference sequence). CDR3 length equals 12 residues. V gave up 3 bases and J gave up 4 bases, with 10 bases separating them. The chain's CDR3 is CSASRDVYEQYF. For the CDR3, the DNA is TGCAGTGCTAGCCGGGACGTTTACGAGCAGTACTTC.